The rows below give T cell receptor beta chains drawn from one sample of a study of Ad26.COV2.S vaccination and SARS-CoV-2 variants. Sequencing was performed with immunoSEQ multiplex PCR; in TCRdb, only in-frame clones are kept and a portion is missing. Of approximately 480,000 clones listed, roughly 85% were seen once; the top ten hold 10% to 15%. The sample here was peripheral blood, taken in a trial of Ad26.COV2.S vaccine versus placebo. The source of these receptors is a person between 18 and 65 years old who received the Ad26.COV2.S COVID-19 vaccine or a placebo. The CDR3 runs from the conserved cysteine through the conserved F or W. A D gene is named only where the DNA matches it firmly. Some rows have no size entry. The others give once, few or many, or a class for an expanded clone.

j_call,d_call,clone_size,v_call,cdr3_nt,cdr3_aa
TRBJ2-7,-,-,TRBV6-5,TGTGCCAGCAGTCTCAGGACAGTGGGAGGCTACGAGCAGTACTTC,CASSLRTVGGYEQYF
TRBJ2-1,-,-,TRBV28,TGTGCCAGCAGTTTGGATCGAGCGCAGTTCTTC,CASSLDRAQFF
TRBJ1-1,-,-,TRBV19,TGTGCCAGTAGTATAGGCCTCAGCACTGAAGCTTTCTTT,CASSIGLSTEAFF
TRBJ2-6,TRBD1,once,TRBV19,TGTGCCAGTACTCTGGTGGGACAGCGAAGCTCTGGGGCCAACGTCCTGACTTTC,CASTLVGQRSSGANVLTF
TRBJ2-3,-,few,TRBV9,TGTGCCAGCAGCGTACAGGGAGAAAGACTTAGCACAGATACGCAGTATTTT,CASSVQGERLSTDTQYF
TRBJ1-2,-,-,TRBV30,TGTGCCTGGAGTGTACGGTCAGGGCCCTCCGGGGGCTACACCTTC,CAWSVRSGPSGGYTF
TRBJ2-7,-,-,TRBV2,TGTGCCAGCAGCATAACCTACGAGCAGTACTTC,CASSITYEQYF
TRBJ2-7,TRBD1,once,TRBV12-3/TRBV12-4,TGTGCCAGCGGACAGGGCCACGAGCAGTACTTC,CASGQGHEQYF
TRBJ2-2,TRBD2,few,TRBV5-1,TGCGCCAGCAGCTTGGATATTAGCGGGAGGGCCTCCGGGGAGCTGTTTTTT,CASSLDISGRASGELFF
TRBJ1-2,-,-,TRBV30,TGTGCCTGGTCACCACTCGGTGGCGAACTTGTCGACTACACCTTC,CAWSPLGGELVDYTF
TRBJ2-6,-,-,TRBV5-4,TGTGCCAGCAGCTTGGGTTTTGGGGATGGGGCCAACGTCCTGACTTTC,CASSLGFGDGANVLTF
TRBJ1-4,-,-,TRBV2,TGTGCCAGCAGCTACGGACCGCCAACTAATGAAAAACTGTTTTTT,CASSYGPPTNEKLFF
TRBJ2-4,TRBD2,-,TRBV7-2,TGTGCCAGCAGCACAGAGCTAGCGGGCACAACCAAAAACATTCAGTACTTC,CASSTELAGTTKNIQYF
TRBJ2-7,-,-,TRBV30,TGTGCCTGGAACCGGGGACGGACCTACGAGCAGTACTTC,CAWNRGRTYEQYF
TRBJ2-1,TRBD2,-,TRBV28,TGTGCCAGTAGAAAGGGACTAGCGGGGATCAATGAGCAGTTCTTC,CASRKGLAGINEQFF
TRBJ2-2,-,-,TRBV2,TGTGCCAGCAGGAGGACTAGGGGGACCGGGGAGCTGTTTTTT,CASRRTRGTGELFF
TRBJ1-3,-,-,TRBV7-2,TGTGCCAGCAGCTTAATGAGCTCTGGAAACACCATATATTTT,CASSLMSSGNTIYF
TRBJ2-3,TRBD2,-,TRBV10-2,TGCGCCAGCAGAGGACTAGCGGGAAGTACAGATACGCAGTATTTT,CASRGLAGSTDTQYF
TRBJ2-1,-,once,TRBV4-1,TGCGCCAGCAGCCAAGCAACGGGACTTCCCGAGAATGAGCAGTTCTTC,CASSQATGLPENEQFF
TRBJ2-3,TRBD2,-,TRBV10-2,TGCGCCAGCAGAGATGGACTAGCGGGGCGCACAGATACGCAGTATTTT,CASRDGLAGRTDTQYF
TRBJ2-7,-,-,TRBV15,TGTGCCACCAGCAGAGATCGCTTCACTGCCTCCTACGAGCAGTACTTC,CATSRDRFTASYEQYF
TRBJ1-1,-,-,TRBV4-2,TGTGCCAGCAGCCCGGCGGTAGGGGCCTACACTGAAGCTTTCTTT,CASSPAVGAYTEAFF
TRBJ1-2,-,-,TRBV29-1,TGCACTACCTCGGGGAATGGCTACACCTTC,CTTSGNGYTF
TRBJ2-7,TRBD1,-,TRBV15,TGTGCCACCAGCCGACGGACAGGGGGGTTGAACTACGAGCAGTACTTC,CATSRRTGGLNYEQYF
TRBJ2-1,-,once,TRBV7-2,TGTGCCAGCAGCTTAGCGGGGGCAGTACACAATGAGCAGTTCTTC,CASSLAGAVHNEQFF
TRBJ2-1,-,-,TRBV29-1,TGCAGCTATGGGGGCAGCTACAATGAGCAGTTCTTC,CSYGGSYNEQFF
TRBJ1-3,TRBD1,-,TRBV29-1,TGCAGCGCCCTGGGACAGGGGAGAGGAAACACCATATATTTT,CSALGQGRGNTIYF
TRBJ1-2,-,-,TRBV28,TGTGCCAGCAGGATAACAGGGACAACTGGCTACACCTTC,CASRITGTTGYTF
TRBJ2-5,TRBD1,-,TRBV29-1,TGCAGCGTGGGACAGGGGTCCAAAGAGACCCAGTACTTC,CSVGQGSKETQYF
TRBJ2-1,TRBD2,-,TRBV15,TGTGCCACCAGCAGAGCGGGAGGAGCCTACAATGAGCAGTTCTTC,CATSRAGGAYNEQFF
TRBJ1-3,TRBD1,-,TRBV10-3,TGTGCCATCAGTATGGGACAGGGAAACACCATATATTTT,CAISMGQGNTIYF
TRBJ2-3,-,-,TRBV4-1,TGCGCCAGCAGCCAAGAACCACAGGGCCCAGGGTGGGATACGCAGTATTTT,CASSQEPQGPGWDTQYF
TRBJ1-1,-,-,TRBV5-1,TGCGCCAGCAGCCCCACGGGAGGCCCGAACACTGAAGCTTTCTTT,CASSPTGGPNTEAFF
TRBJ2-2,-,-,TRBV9,TGTGCCAGCAGCGTAGGGGTGGTCGGGGGAAACACCGGGGAGCTGTTTTTT,CASSVGVVGGNTGELFF
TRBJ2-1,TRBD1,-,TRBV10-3,TGTGCCACCTACGACAGGGGCGGGAATGAGCAGTTCTTC,CATYDRGGNEQFF
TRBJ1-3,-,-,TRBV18,TGTGCCAGCTCACCAGCCCAGGGCGGCTCTGGAAACACCATATATTTT,CASSPAQGGSGNTIYF